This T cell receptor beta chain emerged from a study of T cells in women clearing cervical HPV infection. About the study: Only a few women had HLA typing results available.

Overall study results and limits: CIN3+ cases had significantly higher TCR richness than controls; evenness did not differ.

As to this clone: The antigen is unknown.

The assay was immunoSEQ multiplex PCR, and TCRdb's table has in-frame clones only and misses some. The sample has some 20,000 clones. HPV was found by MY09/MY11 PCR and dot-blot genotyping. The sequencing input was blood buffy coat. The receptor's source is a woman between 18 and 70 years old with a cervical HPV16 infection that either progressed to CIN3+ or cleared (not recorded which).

The part of the CDR3 DNA that was read is TGTGCCAGTAGTATGAGAGGGGCCTATGGC. This codes for CASSMRGAYG. The full CDR3 protein is CASSMRGAYGYTF. The rearrangement uses TRBV19 and TRBJ1-2, with a weak D call TRBD1 (5 bases). The CDR3 end falls 3 residues outside the read, so it is completed with the germline J gene. Trimming cost V 3 bases and J 4 bases, with 9 bases left between them. This CDR3 is 13 amino acids long. Germline lookup yields CDR1 LNHDA and CDR2 SQIVND (reference sequence).